This T cell receptor beta chain was identified during a study of memory CD4+ T cells and cytomegalovirus serostatus. Study as a whole: Donors were healthy Belgian adults, under 10 CMV seropositive and 24 seronegative.

Single viable CD3+CD4+CD8-CD45RO+ cells were sorted as the memory CD4+ T cells. After thawing, CD4+ T cells were positively selected. Original analysis: After removing out-of-frame reads, around 2.2 million distinct TCRbeta sequences remained. The data were produced by immunoSEQ multiplex PCR, yet TCRdb's version contains in-frame clones alone and is incomplete. From that table come the V and J calls and clone size; the DNA was used to work out D and trimming. Of some 50,000 clones detected, roughly 80% appear once; the ten largest clones hold 0.9% to 1.5%. With regard to this clone: The antigen is unknown. Possible read error: a much larger clone is one base away. This specimen includes other DNA sequences encoding the same CDR3.

The CDR3 runs 13 residues. Germline V gene data show CDR1 as SGHDT and CDR2 as YYEEEE. General observations from the study: Suggested: most of the CMV-linked TCR signature lies in CD4+ memory cells.

V usage is TRBV5-6 and J usage is TRBJ1-2; D is unresolved. The sequence derives from an adult in good health and CMV-seropositive. Sequenced material: memory CD4+ T cells from blood. The CDR3 nucleotides read TGTGCCAGCAGCCCGGGCCTAGACTATGGCTACACCTTT. It encodes CASSPGLDYGYTF.